The next 8 T cell receptor beta chains were all read from a single sample in a study of siplizumab effects on memory and regulatory T cells. Using immunoSEQ multiplex PCR, the repertoire was profiled, and TCRdb retains in-frame clones only, with some absent. Of tens of thousands of clones listed, approximately 97% are singletons. The sequenced sample was naive CD4+ T cells sorted from blood. These receptors were taken from a human donor in good health.

The chain couples TRBV11-3 to TRBJ2-1; 11 nucleotides line up with TRBD1. The CDR3 sequence is 16 residues long. Germline trimming cut 5 bases from V and 2 bases from J; bases unmatched to any gene: 5. Per germline, CDR1 SGHNT and CDR2 YENEEA. CDR3 amino acids: CASSARTGGPYNEQFF. DNA of the CDR3: TGTGCCAGCAGCGCCCGGACAGGGGGCCCCTACAATGAGCAGTTCTTC. Filled out from reference TRBV11-3 and TRBJ2-1, the complete variable domain reads EAGVVQSPRYKIIEKKQPVAFWCNPISGHNTLYWYLQNLGQGPELLIRYENEEAVDDSQLPKDRFSAERLKGVDSTLKIQPAELGDSAVYLCASSARTGGPYNEQFFGPGTRLTVL.

The rearrangement joins TRBV5-5 to TRBJ1-1; no clear D gene. CDR3 length equals 15 residues. Germline assignment: CDR1 SGHKS and CDR2 YYEKEE (reference sequence). The V gene lost 4 bases and the J gene lost 4 bases, with 17 bases spanning the gap. The CDR3 sequence is CASSPRLGWGTEAFF. The CDR3 region has the DNA TGTGCCAGCAGCCCGCGGCTGGGTTGGGGCACTGAAGCTTTCTTT.

V is TRBV6-1 and J is TRBJ2-1; maybe TRBD1 (5 bases). V lost 3 bases, J lost 0 bases, and 24 bases lay in between. This CDR3 region has 20 residues. Germline lookup yields CDR1 MNHNS and CDR2 SASEGT. CDR3 nucleotides: TGTGCCAGCAGTGATAGTGAAATCTTCTTTCCAGGGTACTCCTACAATGAGCAGTTCTTC. Its translation: CASSDSEIFFPGYSYNEQFF.

The rearrangement uses TRBV7-9 and TRBJ1-1; D gene unclear. The CDR3 runs 13 residues. Per germline, CDR1 SEHNR and CDR2 FQNEAQ (reference sequence). V dropped 10 bases and J dropped 0 bases, with 12 bases sitting between them. The CDR3 spells CATRRRVNTEAFF. The CDR3 nucleotides are TGTGCCACCAGGAGGAGGGTGAACACTGAAGCTTTCTTT.

Here the CDR3 DNA reads TGCGCCAGCAGCCGCACAACCGGGACAGACTACAATGAGCAGTTCTTC. It is translated as CASSRTTGTDYNEQFF. The chain links TRBV4-1 to TRBJ2-1; 7 bases match TRBD1. The CDR3 runs to 16 residues. Trimming at V came to 4 bases and at J to 3 bases, leaving 9 bases not matched to a gene. Looked up from germline, CDR1 is MGHRA and CDR2 is YSYEKL.

This chain connects TRBV7-3 to TRBJ1-1; D may be TRBD1 (6 bases). The CDR3 totals 13 residues. The V and J ends lost 5 bases and 11 bases respectively, with 18 bases between them. CDR1 and CDR2 (germline): SGHTA, FQGTGA. For the CDR3, the DNA is TGTGCCAGCAGCCTCCGACGGAAGGGGGTTGCTTTCTTT. As protein: CASSLRRKGVAFF.

The chain uses TRBV11-2 and TRBJ2-4; no clear D gene. Germline CDR1 reads SGHAT; CDR2 reads FQNNGV. Trimming stripped 1 base from V and 3 bases from J, with 7 bases between. The CDR3 runs to 14 residues. In nucleotides, the CDR3 is TGTGCCAGCAGCTTAGGTTCCGGCAAAAACATTCAGTACTTC. This codes for CASSLGSGKNIQYF.

This clone has just one count. This sequence joins TRBV6-6 and TRBJ1-5; 7 bases are shared with TRBD1. Germline V gene data show CDR1 as MNHNY and CDR2 as SVGAGI (reference sequence). Germline trimming cut 6 bases from V and 4 bases from J; bases unmatched to any gene: 6. This CDR3 has 14 residues. The CDR3 DNA sequence: TGTGCCAGCAGCCCGGGGACAGTTAATCAGCCCCAGCATTTT. This translates into CASSPGTVNQPQHF.